Below, 16 T cell receptor beta chains from the same sample are listed, as sequenced in a study of graft-versus-host responses after intestinal transplantation. TCRdb keeps only in-frame clones here, not all; method: immunoSEQ multiplex PCR. The table shows 40,000 to 55,000 clones, with over 75% occurring only once. The source was PBMCs, collected 524 days after transplant. The receptors here all came from a human patient who received an intestinal transplant, so some T cells may come from the graft donor.

The gene calls are TRBV6-5 and TRBJ1-2; D unresolved. The CDR3 has 12 residues. Germline V gene sequence: CDR1 MNHEY, CDR2 SVGAGI. The V gene lost 8 bases and the J gene lost 2 bases, with 9 bases spanning the gap. The CDR3 DNA reads TGTGCCAGCGCCATAGGGAACTATGGCTACACCTTC. Its translation is CASAIGNYGYTF.

J is TRBJ1-1 and V is TRBV6-5; D possibly corresponds to TRBD1 (5 bases). Per germline, CDR1 MNHEY and CDR2 SVGAGI. This CDR3 is 14 amino acids long. V lost 4 bases, J lost 1 base, and 10 bases lay in between. The CDR3 DNA is TGTGCCAGCAGTTTCTTTGGGGGGAACACTGAAGCTTTCTTT. Residues: CASSFFGGNTEAFF.

The V and J genes are TRBV4-3 and TRBJ2-2; 9 bases are a match to TRBD2. This CDR3 has 17 residues. Germline V CDR1 and CDR2: LGHNA, YSLEER. The junction had 10 bases not matched to a gene; V was cut back by 4 bases and J by 4 bases. CDR3 nucleotide sequence: TGCGCCAGCAGCCGACGTTCAGCGGGAGGCTCCACCGGGGAGCTGTTTTTT. This codes for CASSRRSAGGSTGELFF.

This chain connects TRBV28 to TRBJ2-7, with 9 bases fitting TRBD2. This CDR3 has 13 residues. The germline gives CDR1 MDHEN, CDR2 SYDVKM. After removal of 6 bases from V and 4 bases from J, the junction contained 4 bases not matched to a gene. This CDR3 is CASRVAGEYEQYF. CDR3 sequence (DNA): TGTGCCAGCAGGGTAGCGGGAGAGTACGAGCAGTACTTC. Supplemented by reference TRBV28 and TRBJ2-7, the full variable domain reads DVKVTQSSRYLVKRTGEKVFLECVQDMDHENMFWYRQDPGLGLRLIYFSYDVKMKEKGDIPEGYSVSREKKERFSLILESASTNQTSMYLCASRVAGEYEQYFGPGTRLTVT.

The rearrangement links TRBV11-2 to TRBJ2-2, with TRBD1 matching 10 bases. Trimming took 2 bases from V and 2 from J; bases not matched to a gene: 5. The CDR3 covers 17 residues. Germline assignment: CDR1 SGHAT and CDR2 FQNNGV. CDR3 residues: CASSLRQGASNTGELFF. The CDR3 DNA sequence: TGTGCCAGCAGCTTACGACAGGGGGCATCCAACACCGGGGAGCTGTTTTTT.

This chain links TRBV9 with TRBJ1-1; D is ambiguous. Germline V gene lookup returns CDR1 SGDLS and CDR2 YYNGEE. With 4 bases removed from V and 11 bases from J, the gap between germline ends came to 21 bases. The CDR3 runs 14 residues. The CDR3 protein is CASSSLGDTAPAFF. The CDR3 DNA sequence: TGTGCCAGCAGCTCACTAGGTGACACGGCGCCGGCTTTCTTT.

In the case of this clone: The sample holds other DNA sequences that translate to the same CDR3. The chain uses TRBV19 and TRBJ1-3; D possibly corresponds to TRBD1 (6 bases). This CDR3 is 15 amino acids long. V lost 2 bases to trimming and J lost 3 bases, with 11 bases between them. The germline gives CDR1 LNHDA, CDR2 SQIVND (reference sequence). The DNA for the CDR3 is TGTGCCAGTAGTATATCCACAGGGAGTGGAAACACCATATATTTT. Amino acids: CASSISTGSGNTIYF.

The rearrangement uses TRBV10-3 and TRBJ1-1, with 9 bases lining up with TRBD1. This CDR3 has 13 residues. In germline, CDR1 is ENHRY, CDR2 SYGVKD. J gave up 5 bases and V 8 bases, and 6 bases lay outside the gene matches. The CDR3, as DNA: TGTGCCATCGGACCGGGACAGGGAACTGAAGCTTTCTTT. Its translation: CAIGPGQGTEAFF.

The chain employs TRBV27 and TRBJ2-1, with 8 bases aligning to TRBD1. The CDR3 has 15 residues. CDR1 is MNHEY and CDR2 is SMNVEV in the germline V gene (reference sequence). Unmatched junction bases numbered 8, after V lost 5 bases and J lost 5 bases. Here the CDR3 reads CASSPGQGPDNEQFF. Written as DNA, the CDR3 is TGTGCCAGCAGTCCCGGACAGGGACCTGACAATGAGCAGTTCTTC.

The chain recombines TRBV4-1 with TRBJ2-7, with D perhaps assigned TRBD1 or TRBD2 (5 bases each). V gave up 1 base and J gave up 2 bases, with 12 bases separating them. The CDR3 has 15 residues. Germline values: CDR1 MGHRA, CDR2 YSYEKL. DNA for the CDR3: TGCGCCAGCAGCCAAGGCTGGAGAGGGGCCTACGAGCAGTACTTC. Translation: CASSQGWRGAYEQYF.

The rearrangement links TRBV19 to TRBJ2-1; D unresolved. Looked up from germline, CDR1 is LNHDA and CDR2 is SQIVND (reference sequence). CDR3 length: 15 amino acids. Trimming took 3 bases from V and 2 from J, leaving 11 bases between them. CDR3 sequence (DNA): TGTGCCAGTAGTATCTCGCATCAACCCTACAATGAGCAGTTCTTC. This gives the protein CASSISHQPYNEQFF.

V usage is TRBV4-2 and J usage is TRBJ1-1, with TRBD1 matching over 8 bases. The CDR3 has 15 residues. Germline loops: CDR1 LGHNA, CDR2 YNFKEQ. The V gene end was trimmed by 2 bases and the J gene end by 0 bases; junction bases not matched to a gene: 2. The CDR3 nucleotides are TGTGCCAGCAGCCAAAACAGGGGGATGAACACTGAAGCTTTCTTT. It encodes CASSQNRGMNTEAFF.

The chain carries TRBV7-3 and TRBJ2-1, with TRBD2 identical over 7 bases. After removal of 1 base from V and 7 bases from J, the junction contained 4 bases not matched to a gene. This CDR3 region has 14 residues. Germline CDR1 is SGHTA and CDR2 is FQGTGA. This CDR3 reads CASSLSPSGNEQFF. The CDR3 DNA sequence: TGTGCCAGCAGCTTAAGCCCTAGCGGTAATGAGCAGTTCTTC.

The rearrangement links TRBV19 to TRBJ1-2; weak D call: TRBD1 (5 bases). V lost 5 bases and J 7 bases, leaving 17 bases between the germline ends. Germline-derived CDR1 and CDR2 are LNHDA and SQIVND (reference sequence). This CDR3 is 14 amino acids long. This CDR3 reads CASSQTGTHGGYTF. The CDR3 bases are TGTGCCAGTAGTCAAACAGGTACTCACGGTGGCTACACCTTC.

The V and J genes are TRBV11-2 and TRBJ2-3; 7 bases line up with TRBD1. This CDR3 has 14 residues. V was clipped by 1 base and J by 4 bases; unmatched bases: 2. Germline V gene lookup returns CDR1 SGHAT and CDR2 FQNNGV. The CDR3 coding sequence is TGTGCCAGCAGCTTAGGACAGGGAGCAGATACGCAGTATTTT. Its translation: CASSLGQGADTQYF. Together with reference TRBV11-2 and TRBJ2-3, the CDR3 gives the full variable domain: EAGVAQSPRYKIIEKRQSVAFWCNPISGHATLYWYQQILGQGPKLLIQFQNNGVVDDSQLPKDRFSAERLKGVDSTLKIQPAKLEDSAVYLCASSLGQGADTQYFGPGTRLTVL.

V and J are TRBV2 and TRBJ2-7, with unresolved D. V shed 0 bases and J shed 4 bases, with 10 bases lying between them. The CDR3 is 14 amino acids. The germline V gene encodes CDR1 SNHLY and CDR2 FYNNEI. The DNA for the CDR3 is TGTGCCAGCAGTGAAGCGCTTCCATTTTACGAGCAGTACTTC. Protein: CASSEALPFYEQYF.